This TCR beta chain was captured in a study of cytomegalovirus exposure and HLA in healthy donors. Notes on the study in general: In vitro work confirmed that a few CMV-associated chains recognize CMV antigens. Associated with cytomegalovirus, according to the listing, were 150 to 200 TCR beta chains. Reported performance of the classifier showed diagnosis of cytomegalovirus status with high specificity and sensitivity.

About this clone: Its specificity is not known.

Germline V gene data show CDR1 as SGHVS and CDR2 as FNYEAQ. V gave up 5 bases and J gave up 4 bases, with 15 bases separating them. This CDR3 contains 15 residues. Data came from immunoSEQ multiplex PCR; TCRdb stores just in-frame clones and leaves some out. This table holds about 83,000 clones, 95% to 97% found once. Sequencing was done on a sample of PBMCs. The clonotype originates from a woman aged 18 to 35 in good health and CMV-seronegative. V usage is TRBV7-6 and J usage is TRBJ1-3; D is perhaps TRBD1 (5 bases). The CDR3 DNA is TGTGCCAGCAGCCTTGGGGCCTCCTTCGGAAACACCATATATTTT. It specifies CASSLGASFGNTIYF.